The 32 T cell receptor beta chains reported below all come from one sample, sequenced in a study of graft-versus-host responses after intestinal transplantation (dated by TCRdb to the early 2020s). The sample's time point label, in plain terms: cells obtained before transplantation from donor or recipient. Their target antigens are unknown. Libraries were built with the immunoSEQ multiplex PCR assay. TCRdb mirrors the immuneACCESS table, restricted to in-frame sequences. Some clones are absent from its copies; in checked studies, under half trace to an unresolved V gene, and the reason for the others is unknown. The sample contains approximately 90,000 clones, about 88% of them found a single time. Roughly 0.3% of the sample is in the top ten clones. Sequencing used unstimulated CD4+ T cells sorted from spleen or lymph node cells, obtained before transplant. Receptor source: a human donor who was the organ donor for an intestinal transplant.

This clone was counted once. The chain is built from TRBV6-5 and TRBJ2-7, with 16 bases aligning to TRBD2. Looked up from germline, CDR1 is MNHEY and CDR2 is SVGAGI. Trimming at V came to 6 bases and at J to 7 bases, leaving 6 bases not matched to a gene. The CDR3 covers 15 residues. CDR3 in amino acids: CASSRGTSGRGEQYF. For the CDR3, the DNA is TGTGCCAGCAGCCGCGGGACTAGCGGGAGGGGTGAGCAGTACTTC.

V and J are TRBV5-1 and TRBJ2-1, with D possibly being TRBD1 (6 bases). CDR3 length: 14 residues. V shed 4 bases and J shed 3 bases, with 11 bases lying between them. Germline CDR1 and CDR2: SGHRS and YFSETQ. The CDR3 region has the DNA TGCGCCAGCAGCCCTACAGGGCACTACAATGAGCAGTTCTTC. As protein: CASSPTGHYNEQFF.

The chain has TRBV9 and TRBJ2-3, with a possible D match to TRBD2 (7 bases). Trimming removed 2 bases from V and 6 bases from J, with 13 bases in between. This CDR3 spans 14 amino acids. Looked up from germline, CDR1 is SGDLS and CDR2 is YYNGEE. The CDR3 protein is CASSVSAGADTQYF. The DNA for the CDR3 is TGTGCCAGCAGCGTTTCGGCGGGGGCGGATACGCAGTATTTT.

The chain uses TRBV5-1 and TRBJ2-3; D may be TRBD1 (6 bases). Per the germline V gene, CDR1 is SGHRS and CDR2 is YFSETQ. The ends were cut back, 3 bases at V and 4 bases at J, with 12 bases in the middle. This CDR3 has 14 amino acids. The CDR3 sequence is CASSSTGPPDTQYF. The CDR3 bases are TGCGCCAGCAGCTCCACAGGGCCCCCAGATACGCAGTATTTT.

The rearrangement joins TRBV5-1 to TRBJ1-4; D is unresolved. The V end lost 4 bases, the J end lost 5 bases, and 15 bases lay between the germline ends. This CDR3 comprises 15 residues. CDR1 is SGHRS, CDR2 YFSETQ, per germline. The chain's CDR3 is CASSARKSLNEKLFF. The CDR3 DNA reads TGCGCCAGCAGCGCCCGCAAGAGTTTGAATGAAAAACTGTTTTTT.

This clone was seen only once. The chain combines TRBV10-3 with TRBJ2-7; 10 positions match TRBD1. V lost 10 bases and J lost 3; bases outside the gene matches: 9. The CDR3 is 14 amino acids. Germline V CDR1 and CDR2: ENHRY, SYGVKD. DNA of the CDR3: TGTGCCACAGCTCCGGGACAGGGGTTCTACGAGCAGTACTTC. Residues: CATAPGQGFYEQYF.

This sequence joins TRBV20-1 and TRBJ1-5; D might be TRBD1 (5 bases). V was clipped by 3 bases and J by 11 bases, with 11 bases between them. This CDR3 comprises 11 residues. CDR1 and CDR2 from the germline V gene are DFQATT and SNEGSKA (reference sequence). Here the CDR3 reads CSASYGHSQHF. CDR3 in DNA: TGCAGTGCTAGTTATGGACATTCCCAGCATTTT.

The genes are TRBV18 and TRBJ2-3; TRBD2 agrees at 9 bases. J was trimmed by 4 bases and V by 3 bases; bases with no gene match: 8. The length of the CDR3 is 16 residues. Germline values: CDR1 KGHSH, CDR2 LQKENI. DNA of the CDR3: TGTGCCAGCTCACCCGGGACTAGCTCCTCCCCAGATACGCAGTATTTT. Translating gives CASSPGTSSSPDTQYF.

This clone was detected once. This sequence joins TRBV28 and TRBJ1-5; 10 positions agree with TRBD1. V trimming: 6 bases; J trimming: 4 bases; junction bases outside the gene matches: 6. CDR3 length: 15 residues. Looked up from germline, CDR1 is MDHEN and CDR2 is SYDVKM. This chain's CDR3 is CASRPDRGRNQPQHF. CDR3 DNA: TGTGCCAGCAGACCCGACAGGGGGCGGAATCAGCCCCAGCATTTT.

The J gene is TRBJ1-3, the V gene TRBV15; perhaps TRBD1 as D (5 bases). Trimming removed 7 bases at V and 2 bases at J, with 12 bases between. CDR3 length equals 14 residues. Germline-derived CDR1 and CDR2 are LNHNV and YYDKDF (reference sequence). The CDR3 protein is CATTSKGAGNTIYF. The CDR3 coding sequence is TGTGCCACCACCTCGAAAGGGGCTGGAAACACCATATATTTT.

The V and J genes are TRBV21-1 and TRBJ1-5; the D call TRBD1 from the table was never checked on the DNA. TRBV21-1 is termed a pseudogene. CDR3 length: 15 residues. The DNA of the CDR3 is TGTGCCAGCAGCAAAGATCCAGACAGACCTGGGCCCCAGCATTTT. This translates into CASSKDPDRPGPQHF.

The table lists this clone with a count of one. The CDR3 DNA reads as TGTGCCACCCATCCAACTAGCGGATACAATGAGCAGTTCTTC. Its protein is CATHPTSGYNEQFF. The chain links TRBV28 to TRBJ2-1; 8 bases match TRBD2. CDR3 size: 14 residues. Germline V CDR1 and CDR2: MDHEN, SYDVKM. Unmatched junction bases numbered 9, after V lost 10 bases and J lost 4 bases.

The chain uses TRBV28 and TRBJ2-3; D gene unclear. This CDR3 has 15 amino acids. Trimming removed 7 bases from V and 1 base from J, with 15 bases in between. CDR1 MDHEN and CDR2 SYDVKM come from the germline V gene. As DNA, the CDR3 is TGTGCCAGCACCCAAGCTGGAGATGGCACAGATACGCAGTATTTT. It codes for CASTQAGDGTDTQYF. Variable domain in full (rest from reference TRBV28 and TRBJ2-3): DVKVTQSSRYLVKRTGEKVFLECVQDMDHENMFWYRQDPGLGLRLIYFSYDVKMKEKGDIPEGYSVSREKKERFSLILESASTNQTSMYLCASTQAGDGTDTQYFGPGTRLTVL.

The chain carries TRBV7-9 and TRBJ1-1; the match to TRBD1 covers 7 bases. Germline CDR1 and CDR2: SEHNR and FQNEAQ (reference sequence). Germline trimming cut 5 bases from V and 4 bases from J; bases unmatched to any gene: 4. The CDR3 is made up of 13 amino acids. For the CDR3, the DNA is TGTGCCAGCAGCCTGGACAGGATCACTGAAGCTTTCTTT. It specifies CASSLDRITEAFF.

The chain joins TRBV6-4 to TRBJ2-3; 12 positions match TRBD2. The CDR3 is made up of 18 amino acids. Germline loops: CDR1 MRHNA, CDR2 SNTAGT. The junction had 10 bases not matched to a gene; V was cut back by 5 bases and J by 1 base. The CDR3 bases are TGTGCCAGCAGTCACACTAGCGGGGGGCTCCTTCGCACAGATACGCAGTATTTT. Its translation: CASSHTSGGLLRTDTQYF.

CDR3 protein: CASSRRDSGQPQHF. The CDR3 bases are TGTGCCAGCAGCCGCCGGGACAGTGGTCAGCCCCAGCATTTT. V usage is TRBV27 and J usage is TRBJ1-5, with 7 bases aligning to TRBD1. Per germline, CDR1 MNHEY and CDR2 SMNVEV (reference sequence). V was pared by 6 bases and J by 6 bases, with 8 bases of the junction left unmatched. The length of the CDR3 is 14 residues.

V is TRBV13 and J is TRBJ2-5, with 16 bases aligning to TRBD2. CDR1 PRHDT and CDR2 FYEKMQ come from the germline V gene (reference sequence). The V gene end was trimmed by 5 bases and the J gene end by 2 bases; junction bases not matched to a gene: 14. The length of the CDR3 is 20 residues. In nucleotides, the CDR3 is TGTGCCAGCAGCCGCTACCCGGGGACTAGCGGGAGGGGGATACAAGAGACCCAGTACTTC. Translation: CASSRYPGTSGRGIQETQYF.

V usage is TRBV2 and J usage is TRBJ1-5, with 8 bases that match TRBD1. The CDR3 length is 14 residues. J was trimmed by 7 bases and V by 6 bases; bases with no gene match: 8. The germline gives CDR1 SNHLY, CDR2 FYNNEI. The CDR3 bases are TGTGCCAGCAGGGATCCCAGGGGGCAACAGCCCCAGCATTTT. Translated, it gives CASRDPRGQQPQHF.

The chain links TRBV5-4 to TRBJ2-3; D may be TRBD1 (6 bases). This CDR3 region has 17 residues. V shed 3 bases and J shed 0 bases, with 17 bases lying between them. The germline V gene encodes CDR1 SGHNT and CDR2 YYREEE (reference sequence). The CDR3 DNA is TGTGCCAGCAGCTCGGCACAGGGCCCTCGTAGCACAGATACGCAGTATTTT. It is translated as CASSSAQGPRSTDTQYF.

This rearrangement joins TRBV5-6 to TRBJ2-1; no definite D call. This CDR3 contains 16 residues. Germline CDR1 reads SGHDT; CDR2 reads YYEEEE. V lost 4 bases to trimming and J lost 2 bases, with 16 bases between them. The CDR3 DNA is TGTGCCAGCAGCCCTAGAATAACACCGGCCTACAATGAGCAGTTCTTC. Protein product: CASSPRITPAYNEQFF.

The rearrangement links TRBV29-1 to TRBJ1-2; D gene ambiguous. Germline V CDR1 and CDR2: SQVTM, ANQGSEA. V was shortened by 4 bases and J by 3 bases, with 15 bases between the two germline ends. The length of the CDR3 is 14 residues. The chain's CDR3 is CSVGSKLRDYGYTF. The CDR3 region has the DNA TGCAGCGTTGGATCGAAGCTGAGGGACTATGGCTACACCTTC.

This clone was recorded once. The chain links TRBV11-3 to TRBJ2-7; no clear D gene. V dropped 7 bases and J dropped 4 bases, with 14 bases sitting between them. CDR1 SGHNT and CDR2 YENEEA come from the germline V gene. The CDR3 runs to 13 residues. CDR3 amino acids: CASTQSPGYEQYF. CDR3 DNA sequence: TGTGCCAGCACCCAGAGCCCGGGTTACGAGCAGTACTTC. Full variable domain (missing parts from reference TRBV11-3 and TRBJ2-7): EAGVVQSPRYKIIEKKQPVAFWCNPISGHNTLYWYLQNLGQGPELLIRYENEEAVDDSQLPKDRFSAERLKGVDSTLKIQPAELGDSAVYLCASTQSPGYEQYFGPGTRLTVT.

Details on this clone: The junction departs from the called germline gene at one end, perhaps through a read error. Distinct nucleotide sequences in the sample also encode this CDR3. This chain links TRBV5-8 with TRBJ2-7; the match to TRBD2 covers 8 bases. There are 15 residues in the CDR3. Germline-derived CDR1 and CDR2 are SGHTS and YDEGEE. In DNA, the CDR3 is TGCGCCAGCACCGATTTCTCTAGCGGGTCCTACGAGCAGTACTTC. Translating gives CASTDFSSGSYEQYF.

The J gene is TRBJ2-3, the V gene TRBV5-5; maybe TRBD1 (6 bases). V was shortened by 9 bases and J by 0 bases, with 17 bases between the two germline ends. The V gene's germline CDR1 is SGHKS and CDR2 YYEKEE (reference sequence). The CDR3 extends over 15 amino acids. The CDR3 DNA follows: TGTGCCACCGCCCAGGGGACGGTGAGCACAGATACGCAGTATTTT. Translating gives CATAQGTVSTDTQYF.

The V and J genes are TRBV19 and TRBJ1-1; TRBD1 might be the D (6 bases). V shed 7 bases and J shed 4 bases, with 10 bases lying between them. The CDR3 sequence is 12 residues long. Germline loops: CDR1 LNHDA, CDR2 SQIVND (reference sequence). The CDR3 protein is CASIRGGTEAFF. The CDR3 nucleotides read TGTGCCAGTATCAGAGGGGGCACTGAAGCTTTCTTT.

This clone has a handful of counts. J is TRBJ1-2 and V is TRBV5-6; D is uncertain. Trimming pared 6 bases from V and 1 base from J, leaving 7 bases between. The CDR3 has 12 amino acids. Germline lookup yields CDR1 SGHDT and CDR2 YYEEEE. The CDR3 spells CASNRVNYGYTF. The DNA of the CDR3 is TGTGCCAGCAACAGAGTTAACTATGGCTACACCTTC.

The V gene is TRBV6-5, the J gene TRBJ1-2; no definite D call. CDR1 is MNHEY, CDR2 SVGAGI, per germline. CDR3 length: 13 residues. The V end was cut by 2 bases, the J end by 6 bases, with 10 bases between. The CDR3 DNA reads TGTGCCAGCAGTTACCCGATAACAGATGGCTACACCTTC. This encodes CASSYPITDGYTF.

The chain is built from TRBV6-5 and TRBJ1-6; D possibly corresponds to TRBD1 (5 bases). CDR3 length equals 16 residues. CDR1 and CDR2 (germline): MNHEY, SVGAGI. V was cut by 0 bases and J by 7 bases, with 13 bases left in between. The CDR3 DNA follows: TGTGCCAGCAGTTACTCGCGTATCCGGGGGAATTCACCCCTCCACTTT. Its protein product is CASSYSRIRGNSPLHF.

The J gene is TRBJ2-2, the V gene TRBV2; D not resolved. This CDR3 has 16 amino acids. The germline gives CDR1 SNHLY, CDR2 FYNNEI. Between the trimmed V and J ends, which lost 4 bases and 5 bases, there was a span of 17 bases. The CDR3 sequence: CASSGNPGRLTGELFF. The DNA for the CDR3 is TGTGCCAGCAGTGGGAACCCAGGCCGGTTAACCGGGGAGCTGTTTTTT.

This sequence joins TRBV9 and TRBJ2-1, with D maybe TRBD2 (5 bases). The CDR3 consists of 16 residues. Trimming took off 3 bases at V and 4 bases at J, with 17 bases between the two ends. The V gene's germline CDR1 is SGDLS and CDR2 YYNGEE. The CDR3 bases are TGTGCCAGCAGCGCACGGACGGGATCACCATACAATGAGCAGTTCTTC. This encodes CASSARTGSPYNEQFF.

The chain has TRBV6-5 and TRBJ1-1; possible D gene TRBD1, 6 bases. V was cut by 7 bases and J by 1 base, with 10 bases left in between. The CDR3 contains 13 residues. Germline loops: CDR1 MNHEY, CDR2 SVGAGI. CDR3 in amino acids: CASKDRWNTEAFF. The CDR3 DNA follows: TGTGCCAGCAAAGACAGGTGGAACACTGAAGCTTTCTTT.

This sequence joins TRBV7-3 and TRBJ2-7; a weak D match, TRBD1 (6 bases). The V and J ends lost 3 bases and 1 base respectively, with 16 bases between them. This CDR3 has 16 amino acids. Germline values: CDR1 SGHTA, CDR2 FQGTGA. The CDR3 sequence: CASSFVLGAESYEQYF. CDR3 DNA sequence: TGTGCCAGCAGCTTCGTGTTGGGGGCCGAATCCTACGAGCAGTACTTC. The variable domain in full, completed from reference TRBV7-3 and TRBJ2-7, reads GAGVSQTPSNKVTEKGKYVELRCDPISGHTALYWYRQSLGQGPEFLIYFQGTGAADDSGLPNDRFFAVRPEGSVSTLKIQRTERGDSAVYLCASSFVLGAESYEQYFGPGTRLTVT.